This TCR beta chain comes out of a study of CD8+CD57+ T cells in acquired aplastic anemia. All patients picked for sequencing had shown, by flow cytometry, an expansion of CD8+CD57+ cells. Genomic DNA was employed as the template in profiling TCR beta VDJ and CDR3. Using its own MiXCR run on the reads, TCRdb lists one record per CDR3 protein. The sample records approximately 300,000 distinct CDR3 sequences, roughly 53% being singletons. The TCR originated in a human donor with aplastic anemia. The source material was sorted CD4+, CD8+, or CD8+CD57+ T cells (not recorded which) from PBMCs.

The CDR3 bases are TGTGCCAGCAGTCCCCTAGGGTACCAAGAGACCCAGTACTTC. Translation: CASSPLGYQETQYF. The J gene is TRBJ2-5, the V gene TRBV12-3 or TRBV12-4; D gene unclear. Trimming took off 5 bases at V and 0 bases at J, with 10 bases between the two ends. This CDR3 is 14 amino acids long.